This T cell receptor (beta chain) originates from a study of T cell responses to AZD1222 COVID-19 vaccine. The CDR3 loop spans 13 amino acids. CDR1 MGHRA and CDR2 YSYEKL come from the germline V gene. V was pared by 0 bases and J by 7 bases, with 10 bases between. Profiling relied on immunoSEQ multiplex PCR, and the TCRdb table lists in-frame clones only, not all of them. The sample lists about 120,000 clones, about 91% occurring once. Notes on this clone: The identical CDR3 is also encoded by other nucleotide sequences in the sample.

The chain uses TRBV4-1 and TRBJ2-7; D is ambiguous. Source: peripheral blood, taken on day 0 of AZD1222 vaccination. The TCR comes from an adult in good health. This CDR3 is CASSQEGQLEQYF. The CDR3 DNA reads as TGCGCCAGCAGCCAAGAAGGTCAGTTAGAGCAGTACTTC.